A selection of T cell receptor beta chains follows, all from one sample in a study of blood T cell repertoires in COVID-19. TCRdb keeps only in-frame clones here, not all; method: immunoSEQ multiplex PCR. The sample has fewer than 200,000 clones; 83% are singletons. Sequencing was done on a sample of peripheral blood. The receptors were gathered from a woman of 80 years or more with acute or convalescent COVID-19. Each CDR3 is given with its conserved first and last residue. The order of the fields is V gene, D gene, clone size, J gene, CDR3 DNA, CDR3 protein. D genes are given only for firm matches. The size entry is marked missing in some rows and otherwise reads once, few, many or a size class.

v_call: TRBV29-1
d_call: .
clone_size: .
j_call: TRBJ1-1
cdr3_nt: TGCAGCGTTGAGGTGGGCAGAGAAGCTTTCTTT
cdr3_aa: CSVEVGREAFF

v_call: TRBV7-2
d_call: .
clone_size: .
j_call: TRBJ2-7
cdr3_nt: TGTGCCAGCAGCTCAGGGACTGTCGCCTACGAGCAGTACTTC
cdr3_aa: CASSSGTVAYEQYF

v_call: TRBV5-6
d_call: .
clone_size: .
j_call: TRBJ1-1
cdr3_nt: TGTGCCAGCAGCCGGGATAGGAGGGACACTGAAGCTTTCTTT
cdr3_aa: CASSRDRRDTEAFF

v_call: TRBV29-1
d_call: TRBD2
clone_size: .
j_call: TRBJ2-5
cdr3_nt: TGCAGCGTTGCAAGTTTACTAGCGTGGGAGACCCAGTACTTC
cdr3_aa: CSVASLLAWETQYF

v_call: TRBV24-1
d_call: TRBD1
clone_size: .
j_call: TRBJ2-7
cdr3_nt: TGTGCCACCAGCGAACACAGGGGCGAGCAGTACTTC
cdr3_aa: CATSEHRGEQYF

v_call: TRBV6-4
d_call: TRBD1
clone_size: .
j_call: TRBJ1-5
cdr3_nt: TGTGCCAGCAGCCCGGGACAGGGTAGCAATCAGCCCCAGCATTTT
cdr3_aa: CASSPGQGSNQPQHF

v_call: TRBV19
d_call: .
clone_size: .
j_call: TRBJ2-1
cdr3_nt: TGTGCCAGTAGTATTCGATCAACAGGGCTTGGGAATGAGCAGTTCTTC
cdr3_aa: CASSIRSTGLGNEQFF

v_call: TRBV6-5
d_call: .
clone_size: .
j_call: TRBJ2-7
cdr3_nt: TGTGCCAGCAGTTACTCGCACAGATCCTACGAGCAGTACTTC
cdr3_aa: CASSYSHRSYEQYF

v_call: TRBV2
d_call: .
clone_size: .
j_call: TRBJ1-2
cdr3_nt: TGTGCCAGCAGTTTCGGGGGGGATGGCTACACCTTC
cdr3_aa: CASSFGGDGYTF

v_call: TRBV5-5
d_call: .
clone_size: .
j_call: TRBJ1-1
cdr3_nt: TGTGCCAGCAGCCTCACCGCCAGGACTGAAGCTTTCTTT
cdr3_aa: CASSLTARTEAFF

v_call: TRBV7-2
d_call: .
clone_size: .
j_call: TRBJ2-5
cdr3_nt: TGTGCCAGCAGCTTAGCACAGAAAGAGACCCAGTACTTC
cdr3_aa: CASSLAQKETQYF

v_call: TRBV19
d_call: .
clone_size: .
j_call: TRBJ2-2
cdr3_nt: TGTGCCAGTAGTATTTTAATAGGAGCTAACGCCGGGGAGCTGTTTTTT
cdr3_aa: CASSILIGANAGELFF

v_call: TRBV3-1/TRBV3-2
d_call: TRBD2
clone_size: .
j_call: TRBJ2-7
cdr3_nt: TGTGCCAGCAGCCTCAAGCCGGGACTAGCGGGAGGAGGTTGCTACGAGCAGTACTTC
cdr3_aa: CASSLKPGLAGGGCYEQYF

v_call: TRBV7-2
d_call: .
clone_size: .
j_call: TRBJ2-5
cdr3_nt: TGTGCCAGCAGCTTAGAGTTGGGGGGAGGAGAGACCCAGTACTTC
cdr3_aa: CASSLELGGGETQYF

v_call: TRBV7-2
d_call: .
clone_size: .
j_call: TRBJ2-2
cdr3_nt: TGTGCCAGCAGCTTAATGGGGACACTTACCGGGGAGCTGTTTTTT
cdr3_aa: CASSLMGTLTGELFF

v_call: TRBV29-1
d_call: TRBD1
clone_size: once
j_call: TRBJ1-2
cdr3_nt: TGCAGCGTCACTTTGACAGGGTTGAGGGGCTACACCTTC
cdr3_aa: CSVTLTGLRGYTF

v_call: TRBV7-5
d_call: .
clone_size: .
j_call: TRBJ1-6
cdr3_nt: TGTGCCAGAAGCTTAGGTGGGAGCCACAATTCACCCCTCCACTTT
cdr3_aa: CARSLGGSHNSPLHF

v_call: TRBV25-1
d_call: .
clone_size: .
j_call: TRBJ1-1
cdr3_nt: TGTGCCAGCAGTGACCTTCTGGGGGGAGCTTTCTTT
cdr3_aa: CASSDLLGGAFF

v_call: TRBV2
d_call: .
clone_size: .
j_call: TRBJ2-2
cdr3_nt: TGTGCCAGTGAACTTTTCGGGGAGCTGTTTTTT
cdr3_aa: CASELFGELFF

v_call: TRBV19
d_call: .
clone_size: .
j_call: TRBJ1-2
cdr3_nt: TGTGCCAGTAGTTCTCTAAATGGCTATGGCTACACCTTC
cdr3_aa: CASSSLNGYGYTF

v_call: TRBV24-1
d_call: TRBD1
clone_size: once
j_call: TRBJ2-3
cdr3_nt: TGTGCCACCAGTGATCAACGATCCCAGGGGGCAACGCAGTATTTT
cdr3_aa: CATSDQRSQGATQYF

v_call: TRBV5-6
d_call: TRBD2
clone_size: .
j_call: TRBJ2-1
cdr3_nt: TGTGCCAGCAGCTTGACTAGCGGGGGCTACCGAACCGACAATGAGCAGTTCTTC
cdr3_aa: CASSLTSGGYRTDNEQFF

v_call: TRBV6-2/TRBV6-3
d_call: .
clone_size: .
j_call: TRBJ2-2
cdr3_nt: TGTGCCAGCAGTTACTCGGCAACCGGGGAGCTGTTTTTT
cdr3_aa: CASSYSATGELFF

v_call: TRBV4-3
d_call: TRBD1
clone_size: .
j_call: TRBJ2-7
cdr3_nt: TGCGCCAGCAGCCAAGGGACAGGGGGTGGGGAGCAGTACTTC
cdr3_aa: CASSQGTGGGEQYF

v_call: TRBV5-1
d_call: TRBD2
clone_size: few
j_call: TRBJ2-1
cdr3_nt: TGCGCCAGCAGCGTGTACGGGACTAGCGGGAGGGCTGACAATGAGCAGTTCTTC
cdr3_aa: CASSVYGTSGRADNEQFF

v_call: TRBV7-3
d_call: TRBD2
clone_size: .
j_call: TRBJ2-5
cdr3_nt: TGTGCCAGCAGCTTAGGCGGGGGACGGCGAGAGACCCAGTACTTC
cdr3_aa: CASSLGGGRRETQYF